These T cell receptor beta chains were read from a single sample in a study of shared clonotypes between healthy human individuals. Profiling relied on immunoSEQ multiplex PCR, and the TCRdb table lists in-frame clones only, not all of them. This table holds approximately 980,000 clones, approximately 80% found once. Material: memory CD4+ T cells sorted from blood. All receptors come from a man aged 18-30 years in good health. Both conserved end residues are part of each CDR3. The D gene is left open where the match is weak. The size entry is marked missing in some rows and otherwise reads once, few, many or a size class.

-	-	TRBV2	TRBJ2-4	TGTGCCAGCAGCCTGGGGAATTTAGCCAAAAACATTCAGTACTTC	CASSLGNLAKNIQYF
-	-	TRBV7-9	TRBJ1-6	TGTGCCAGCAGCTTAAACCGGGGCGGGAACGGTTCACCCCTCCACTTT	CASSLNRGGNGSPLHF
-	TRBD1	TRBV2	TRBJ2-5	TGTGCCAGCAGTGGGGGACAGGGGAAGTCGGAGACCCAGTACTTC	CASSGGQGKSETQYF
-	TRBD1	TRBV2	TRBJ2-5	TGTGCCAGCAGTGAGTGGGGACAGCAAGAGACCCAGTACTTC	CASSEWGQQETQYF
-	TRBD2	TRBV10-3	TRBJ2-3	TGTGCCATTAGCGGGACTAGCGGCACAGATACGCAGTATTTT	CAISGTSGTDTQYF
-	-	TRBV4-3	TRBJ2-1	TGCGCCAGCAGCCAAGATGAGGTTTCGTATGAGCAGTTCTTC	CASSQDEVSYEQFF
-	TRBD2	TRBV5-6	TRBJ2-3	TGTGCCAGCAGCCCATTAGCGGGAGGGACAGATACGCAGTATTTT	CASSPLAGGTDTQYF
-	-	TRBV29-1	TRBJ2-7	TGCAGCGTTGCGGTTTGGGAAGAGCAGTACTTC	CSVAVWEEQYF
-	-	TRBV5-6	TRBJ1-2	TGTGCCAGCACCACGATGGGACATCGGAGCTACACCTTC	CASTTMGHRSYTF
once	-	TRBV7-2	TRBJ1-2	TGTGCCAGCAGCTTCACACCCACACTGGAGGGCTACACCTTC	CASSFTPTLEGYTF
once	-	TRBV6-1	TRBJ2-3	TGTGCCAGCAGTGAAGCGAGAGCGGCCTGGGGGGATACGCAGTATTTT	CASSEARAAWGDTQYF
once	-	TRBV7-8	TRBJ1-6	TGTGCCAGCAGCTTACGGCAAAGCTCCTATAATTCACCCCTCCACTTT	CASSLRQSSYNSPLHF
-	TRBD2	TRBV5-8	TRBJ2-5	TGTGCCAGCAGCTCCGGACTAGCGGGGTTAGGGGCCCAGTACTTC	CASSSGLAGLGAQYF
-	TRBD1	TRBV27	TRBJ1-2	TGTGCCAGCAGTTCGACCGGACAGGGTGACTATGGCTACACCTTC	CASSSTGQGDYGYTF
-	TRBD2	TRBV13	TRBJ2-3	TGTGCCAGCAGCCGACCTGGGGCTAGCGGGGGGACTAGCACAGATACGCAGTATTTT	CASSRPGASGGTSTDTQYF
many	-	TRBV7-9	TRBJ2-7	TGTGCCAGCAGCTTAGATTTCGAGCAGTACTTC	CASSLDFEQYF
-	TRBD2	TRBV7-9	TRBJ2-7	TGTGCCAGCAGCTCAGGGTCGGGCAGGGCAGGACTAGCTATCGAGCAGTACTTC	CASSSGSGRAGLAIEQYF
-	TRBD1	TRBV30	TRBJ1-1	TGTGCCTGGAGGAGACCAGGGGGCTTTGAAGCTTTCTTT	CAWRRPGGFEAFF
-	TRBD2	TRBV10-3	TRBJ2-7	TGTGCCATCGGCATAGCGGGAGTATTAAACGAGCAGTACTTC	CAIGIAGVLNEQYF
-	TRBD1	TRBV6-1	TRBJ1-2	TGTGCCAGCAGCCACAGGGGTCCTGACTATGGCTACACCTTC	CASSHRGPDYGYTF
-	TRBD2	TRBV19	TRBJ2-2	TGTGCCAGTAGACCTCTAGCGGGAGCCGGGGAGCTGTTTTTT	CASRPLAGAGELFF
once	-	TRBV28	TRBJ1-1	TGTGCCAGCAGGGGCCGCAGGGTCGGGACTGAAGCTTTCTTT	CASRGRRVGTEAFF
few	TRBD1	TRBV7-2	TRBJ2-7	TGTGCCAGCAGCCCTCAGACAGGGGCGGGAGAGCAGTACTTC	CASSPQTGAGEQYF
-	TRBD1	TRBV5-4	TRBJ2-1	TGTGCCAGCAGACCCGACAGGGGATCCTACAATGAGCAGTTCTTC	CASRPDRGSYNEQFF
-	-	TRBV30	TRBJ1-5	TGTGCCTGGAGATCTCAGGGGAATCAGCCCCAGCATTTT	CAWRSQGNQPQHF
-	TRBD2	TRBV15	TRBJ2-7	TGTGCCACCAGCAGAGGGGGGGGAACTAGCGGGATAGAAGAGCAGTACTTC	CATSRGGGTSGIEEQYF
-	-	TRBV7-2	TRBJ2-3	TGTGCCAGCAGCCCGACTTTGGATACGCAGTATTTT	CASSPTLDTQYF
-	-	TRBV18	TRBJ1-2	TGTGCCAGCTCACCACAGGGGCTCTATGGCTACACCTTC	CASSPQGLYGYTF
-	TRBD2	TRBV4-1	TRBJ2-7	TGCGCCAGCAGCCACCCGGGACTAGTAACCTACGAGCAGTACTTC	CASSHPGLVTYEQYF
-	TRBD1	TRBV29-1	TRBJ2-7	TGCAGCGTTGATTCCGGGACAGGGGGTTACGAGCAGTACTTC	CSVDSGTGGYEQYF
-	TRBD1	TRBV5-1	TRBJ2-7	TGCGCCAGCAGCCTTAACCCCGCGGACAGGGGTTACGAGCAGTACTTC	CASSLNPADRGYEQYF
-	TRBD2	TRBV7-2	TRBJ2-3	TGTGCCAGCAGCTTAGTGTCGGGACTAGCGGGAGGGGAGGCAGATACGCAGTATTTT	CASSLVSGLAGGEADTQYF
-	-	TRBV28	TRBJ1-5	TGTGCCAGCAGTTTAAGCGCAGGGAATAATCAGCCCCAGCATTTT	CASSLSAGNNQPQHF
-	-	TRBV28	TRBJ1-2	TGTGCCAGCAGTTTAAGGGGGTACGGCTACACCTTC	CASSLRGYGYTF
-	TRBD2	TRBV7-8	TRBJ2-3	TGTGCCAGCAGCAAGGGACTAGCGGAATTGGGGCAGTATTTT	CASSKGLAELGQYF
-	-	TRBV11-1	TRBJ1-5	TGTGCCAGCAGCTTAGGAGAGGAGCAGCCCCAGCATTTT	CASSLGEEQPQHF
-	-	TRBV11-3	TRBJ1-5	TGTGCCAGCAGCCGACGGGAATTAATACATATCCCTCAGCCCCAGCATTTT	CASSRRELIHIPQPQHF
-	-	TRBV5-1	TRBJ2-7	TGCGCCAGCAGCCGGACCACACAATCTACCTACGAGCAGTACTTC	CASSRTTQSTYEQYF
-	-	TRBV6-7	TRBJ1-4	TGTGCCAGCAATCCAGACCCAGGCAATGAAAAACTGTTTTTT	CASNPDPGNEKLFF
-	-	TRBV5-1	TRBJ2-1	TGCGCCAGCAGCCCGACCTACAATGAGCAGTTCTTC	CASSPTYNEQFF
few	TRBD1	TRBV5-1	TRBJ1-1	TGCGCCAGCAGCCCGACAGGGACTGAAGCTTTCTTT	CASSPTGTEAFF
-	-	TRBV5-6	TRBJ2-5	TGTGCCAGCAGCCCTCCAGGGGGGCTGCAAGAGACCCAGTACTTC	CASSPPGGLQETQYF
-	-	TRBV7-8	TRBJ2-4	TGTGCCAGCAGCGAATATACCGGAAAGGACATTCAGTACTTC	CASSEYTGKDIQYF
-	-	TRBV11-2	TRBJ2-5	TGTGCCAGCAGCTTCCTTAGCGACCAAGAGACCCAGTACTTC	CASSFLSDQETQYF
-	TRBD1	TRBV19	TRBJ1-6	TGTGCCAGTAAGGGGTTGGACAGGGACTTTTCACCCCTCCACTTT	CASKGLDRDFSPLHF
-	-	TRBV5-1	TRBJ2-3	TGCGCCAGCAGTCTGGGGCCCACAGATACGCAGTATTTT	CASSLGPTDTQYF
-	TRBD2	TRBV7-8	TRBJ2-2	TGTGCCAGCAGCCTAGCCTCGGGAGGGAACACCGGGGAGCTGTTTTTT	CASSLASGGNTGELFF
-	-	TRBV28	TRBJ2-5	TGTGCCAGCAGTGCCCCGGTTCGTACCCAGTACTTC	CASSAPVRTQYF
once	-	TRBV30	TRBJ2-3	TGTGCCTGGAGGGAAGGGGAAACGCAGTATTTT	CAWREGETQYF
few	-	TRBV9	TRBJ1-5	TGTGCCAGCAGCGTAGGAACGACGGAGCCCCAGCATTTT	CASSVGTTEPQHF
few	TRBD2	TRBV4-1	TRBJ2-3	TGCGCCAGCAGCGCAGGAATCCTAGCGGGAGTGCGGGGCACAGATACGCAGTATTTT	CASSAGILAGVRGTDTQYF
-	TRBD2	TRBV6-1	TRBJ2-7	TGTGCCAGCAGTGAACAGCGGGGGGGCCCCGAGCAGTACTTC	CASSEQRGGPEQYF
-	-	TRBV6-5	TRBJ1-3	TGTGCCAGCAGCACTTACTCTGGAAACACCATATATTTT	CASSTYSGNTIYF
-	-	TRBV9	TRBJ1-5	TGTGCCAGCAGCGTAGCCAACCCGCCGCCGTCGGGGGAGGTGAGCAATCAGCCCCAGCATTTT	CASSVANPPPSGEVSNQPQHF
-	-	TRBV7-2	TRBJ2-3	TGTGCCAGCAGCACTGACTTAGCCGTAGATACGCAGTATTTT	CASSTDLAVDTQYF
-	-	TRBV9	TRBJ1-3	TGTGCCAGCACTTTAAAGCGCCGGGGGAACACCATATATTTT	CASTLKRRGNTIYF
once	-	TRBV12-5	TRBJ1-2	TGTGCTAGTGAGCGGGACGGATATGGCTACACCTTC	CASERDGYGYTF